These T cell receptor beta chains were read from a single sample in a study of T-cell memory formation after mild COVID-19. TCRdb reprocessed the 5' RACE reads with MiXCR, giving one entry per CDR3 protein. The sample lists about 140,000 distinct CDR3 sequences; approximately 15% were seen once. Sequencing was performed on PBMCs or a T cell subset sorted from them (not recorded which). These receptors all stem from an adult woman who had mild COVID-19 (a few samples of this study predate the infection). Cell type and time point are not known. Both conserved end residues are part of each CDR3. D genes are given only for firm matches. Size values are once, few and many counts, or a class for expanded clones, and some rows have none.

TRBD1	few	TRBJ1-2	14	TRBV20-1	CSARDQGEIFSYTF	TGCAGTGCTAGAGATCAGGGGGAGATATTCAGCTACACCTTC
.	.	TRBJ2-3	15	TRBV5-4	CASSSSGRSTDTQYF	TGTGCCAGCAGCTCCTCGGGACGAAGCACAGATACGCAGTATTTT
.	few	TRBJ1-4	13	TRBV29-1	CSARGWTNEKLFF	TGCAGCGCTCGGGGGTGGACTAATGAAAAACTGTTTTTT
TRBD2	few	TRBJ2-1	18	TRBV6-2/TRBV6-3	CASSNGGLAPYSYNEQFF	TGTGCCAGCAGCAACGGGGGACTAGCGCCATACTCCTACAATGAGCAGTTCTTC
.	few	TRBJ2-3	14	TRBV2	CASSPRGFTDTQYF	TGTGCCAGCAGTCCCAGGGGATTCACAGATACGCAGTATTTT
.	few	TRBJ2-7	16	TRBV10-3	CAIRGGGVRGSYEQYF	TGTGCCATCAGGGGAGGAGGCGTCAGGGGCTCCTACGAGCAGTACTTC
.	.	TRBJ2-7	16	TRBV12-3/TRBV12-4	CASSLGLGGGSNEQYF	TGTGCCAGCAGTTTAGGCCTGGGAGGGGGGAGTAACGAGCAGTACTTC
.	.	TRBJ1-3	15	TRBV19	CASSTDDTSGNTIYF	TGTGCCAGTAGTACCGACGATACGTCTGGAAACACCATATATTTT
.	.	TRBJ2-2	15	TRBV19	CASSPFGGRVGELFF	TGTGCCAGTAGTCCCTTCGGGGGGCGCGTCGGGGAGCTGTTTTTT
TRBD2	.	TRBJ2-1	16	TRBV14	CASSQVTGGPWNEQLF	TGTGCCAGCAGCCAAGTAACGGGGGGGCCGTGGAATGAGCAGCTCTTC
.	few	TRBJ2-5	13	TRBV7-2	CASSLQVQETQYF	TGTGCCAGCAGCCTCCAGGTCCAAGAGACCCAGTACTTC
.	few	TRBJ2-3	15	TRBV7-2	CASSPLPVSGDTQYF	TGTGCCAGCAGCCCCCTCCCGGTTAGCGGAGATACGCAGTATTTT
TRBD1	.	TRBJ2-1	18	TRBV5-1	CASSLGHLGQAARGEQFF	TGCGCCAGCAGCTTGGGGCATCTGGGACAGGCGGCCAGGGGTGAGCAGTTCTTC
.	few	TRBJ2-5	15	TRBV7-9	CASSLALGRKETQYF	TGTGCCAGCAGCTTAGCTTTGGGGCGTAAGGAGACCCAGTACTTC
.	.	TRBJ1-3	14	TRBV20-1	CSARMGASGNTIYF	TGCAGTGCTAGAATGGGGGCTTCTGGAAACACCATATATTTT
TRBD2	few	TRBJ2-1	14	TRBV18	CASSPTSGSNEQFF	TGTGCCAGCTCACCGACTAGCGGGTCGAATGAGCAGTTCTTC
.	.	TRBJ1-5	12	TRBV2	CASKDSDQPQHF	TGTGCCAGTAAGGACAGCGATCAGCCCCAGCATTTT
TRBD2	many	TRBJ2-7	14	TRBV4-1	CASSPGLAGYEQYF	TGCGCCAGCAGCCCGGGACTAGCTGGCTACGAGCAGTACTTC
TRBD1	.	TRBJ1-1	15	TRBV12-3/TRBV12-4	CASSLTPTGMAEAFF	TGTGCCAGCAGTCTTACCCCGACAGGGATGGCTGAAGCTTTCTTT
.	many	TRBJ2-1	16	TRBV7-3	CASSLGGGVSHNEQFF	TGTGCCAGCAGCTTAGGAGGTGGCGTTTCCCACAATGAGCAGTTCTTC
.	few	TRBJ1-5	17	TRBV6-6	CASSSALPLYSNQPQHF	TGTGCCAGCAGCTCCGCGTTGCCCTTATATAGCAATCAGCCCCAGCATTTT
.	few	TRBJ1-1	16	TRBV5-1	CASSSPGGAAGTEAFF	TGCGCCAGCAGCTCCCCTGGCGGGGCCGCAGGCACTGAAGCTTTCTTT
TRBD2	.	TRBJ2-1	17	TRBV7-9	CASSFGSGWSSYNEQFF	TGTGCCAGCAGCTTTGGTAGCGGGTGGAGCTCCTACAATGAGCAGTTCTTC
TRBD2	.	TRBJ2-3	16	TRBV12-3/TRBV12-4	CASSPGLAGVGDTQYF	TGTGCCAGCAGCCCGGGACTAGCGGGAGTCGGAGATACGCAGTATTTT
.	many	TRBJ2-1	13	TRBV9	CASSVGSYNEQFF	TGTGCCAGCAGCGTTGGGTCCTACAATGAGCAGTTCTTC
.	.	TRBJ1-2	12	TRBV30	CAWSEGSEGYTF	TGTGCCTGGAGTGAAGGGTCGGAAGGCTACACCTTC
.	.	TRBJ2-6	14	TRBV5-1	CASKRRPGANVLTF	TGCGCCAGCAAGCGGCGGCCTGGGGCCAACGTCCTGACTTTC
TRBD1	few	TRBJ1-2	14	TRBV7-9	CASSSRQGDYGYTF	TGTGCCAGCAGCTCTCGACAGGGAGACTATGGCTACACCTTC
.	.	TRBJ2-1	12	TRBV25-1	CASSGGHNEQFF	TGTGCCAGCAGTGGAGGGCACAATGAGCAGTTCTTC
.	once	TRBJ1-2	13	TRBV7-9	CASSLAAGDGYTF	TGTGCCAGCAGCTTAGCGGCAGGGGACGGCTACACCTTC
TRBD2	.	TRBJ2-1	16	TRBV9	CASSLGLAGGQHEQFF	TGTGCCAGCAGCCTAGGACTAGCGGGGGGGCAACATGAGCAGTTCTTC
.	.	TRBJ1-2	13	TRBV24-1	CATSDFTDYGYTF	TGTGCCACCAGTGATTTCACAGACTATGGCTACACCTTC
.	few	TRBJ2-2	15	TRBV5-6	CASSPLGMNTGELFF	TGTGCCAGCAGCCCCCTCGGGATGAACACCGGGGAGCTGTTTTTT
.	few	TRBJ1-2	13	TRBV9	CASSVAEGGGYTF	TGTGCCAGCAGCGTAGCTGAGGGGGGGGGCTACACCTTC
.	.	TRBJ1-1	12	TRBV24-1	CATEGLNTEAFF	TGTGCCACAGAAGGCCTTAACACTGAAGCTTTCTTT
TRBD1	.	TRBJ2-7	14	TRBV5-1	CASSPQGVPYEQYF	TGCGCCAGCAGCCCACAGGGGGTACCCTACGAGCAGTACTTC
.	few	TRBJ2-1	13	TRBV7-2	CASSSTYDNEQFF	TGTGCCAGCAGCTCGACTTACGACAATGAGCAGTTCTTC
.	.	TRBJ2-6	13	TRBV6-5	CASYGSGANVLTF	TGTGCCAGCTACGGGTCTGGGGCCAACGTCCTGACTTTC
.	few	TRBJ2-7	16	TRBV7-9	CASSLVTGPSSYEQYF	TGTGCCAGCAGCTTAGTAACGGGCCCAAGCTCCTACGAGCAGTACTTC
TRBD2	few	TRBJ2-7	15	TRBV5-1	CASSLVSAGGYEQYF	TGCGCCAGCAGCTTGGTTTCCGCGGGAGGGTACGAGCAGTACTTC
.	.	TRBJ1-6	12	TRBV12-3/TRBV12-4	CASTRDYSPLHF	TGTGCCAGCACAAGGGATTATTCACCCCTCCACTTT
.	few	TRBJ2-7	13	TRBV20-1	CSARVANSYEQYF	TGCAGTGCTAGGGTCGCTAACTCCTACGAGCAGTACTTC
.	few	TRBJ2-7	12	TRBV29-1	CSVEDGGYEQYF	TGCAGCGTTGAGGACGGGGGCTACGAGCAGTACTTC
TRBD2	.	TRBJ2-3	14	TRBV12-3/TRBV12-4	CASSFRAGEDTQYF	TGTGCCAGCAGTTTTAGGGCGGGAGAGGATACGCAGTATTTT
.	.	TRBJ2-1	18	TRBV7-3	CASSLRGGGGPFYNEQFF	TGTGCCAGCAGCTTAAGGGGAGGTGGGGGGCCCTTTTACAATGAGCAGTTCTTC